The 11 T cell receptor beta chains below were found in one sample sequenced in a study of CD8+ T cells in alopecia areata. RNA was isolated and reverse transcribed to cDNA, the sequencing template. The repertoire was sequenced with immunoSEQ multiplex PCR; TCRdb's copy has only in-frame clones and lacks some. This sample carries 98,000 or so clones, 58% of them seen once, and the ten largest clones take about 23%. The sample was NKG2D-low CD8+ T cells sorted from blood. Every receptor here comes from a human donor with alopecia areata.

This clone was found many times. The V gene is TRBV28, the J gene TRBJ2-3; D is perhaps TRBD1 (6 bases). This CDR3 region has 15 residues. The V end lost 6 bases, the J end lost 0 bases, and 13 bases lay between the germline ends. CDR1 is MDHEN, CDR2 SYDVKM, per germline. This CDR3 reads CASRPRTASTDTQYF. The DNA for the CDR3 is TGTGCCAGCAGACCAAGGACAGCTAGCACAGATACGCAGTATTTT.

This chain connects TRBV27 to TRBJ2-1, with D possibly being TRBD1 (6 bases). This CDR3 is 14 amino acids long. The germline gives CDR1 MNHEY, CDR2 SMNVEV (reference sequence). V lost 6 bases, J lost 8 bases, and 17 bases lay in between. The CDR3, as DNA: TGTGCCAGCAGAGCGGAACAGGGCAGCGATGAGCAGTTCTTC. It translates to CASRAEQGSDEQFF.

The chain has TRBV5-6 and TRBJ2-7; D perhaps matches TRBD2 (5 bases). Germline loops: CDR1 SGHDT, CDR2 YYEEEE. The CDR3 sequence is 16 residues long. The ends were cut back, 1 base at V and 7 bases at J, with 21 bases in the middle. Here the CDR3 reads CASSLMSLASLGEQYF. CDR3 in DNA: TGTGCCAGCAGCTTGATGAGTCTAGCAAGCCTCGGGGAGCAGTACTTC.

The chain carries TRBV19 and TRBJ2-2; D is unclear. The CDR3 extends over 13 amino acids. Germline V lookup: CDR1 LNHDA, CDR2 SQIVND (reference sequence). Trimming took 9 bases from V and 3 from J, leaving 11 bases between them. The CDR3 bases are TGTGCCAGCCAGACAACATACACCGGGGAGCTGTTTTTT. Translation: CASQTTYTGELFF.

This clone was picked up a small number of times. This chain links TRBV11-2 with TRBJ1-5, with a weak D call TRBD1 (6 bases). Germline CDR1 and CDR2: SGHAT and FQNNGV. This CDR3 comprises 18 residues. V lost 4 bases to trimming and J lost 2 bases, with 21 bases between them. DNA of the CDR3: TGTGCCAGCAGCTCATCAAGCTCGACAGGCCCTGGCAATCAGCCCCAGCATTTT. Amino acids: CASSSSSSTGPGNQPQHF.

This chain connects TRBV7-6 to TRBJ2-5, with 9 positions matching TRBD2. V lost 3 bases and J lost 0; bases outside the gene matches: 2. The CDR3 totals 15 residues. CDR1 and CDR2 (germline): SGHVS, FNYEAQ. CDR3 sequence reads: CASSFTSGYQETQYF. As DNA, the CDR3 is TGTGCCAGCAGCTTTACTAGCGGGTACCAAGAGACCCAGTACTTC.

CDR3 sequence reads: CASSPGLYEQYF. The DNA of the CDR3 is TGTGCCAGCAGCCCAGGGCTCTACGAGCAGTACTTC. The rearrangement joins TRBV14 to TRBJ2-7; a weak D match, TRBD1 (5 bases). The CDR3 has 12 amino acids. Germline CDR1 reads SGHDN; CDR2 reads FVKESK. Trimming cost V 4 bases and J 3 bases, with 7 bases left between them.

CDR3 loop: CASSLTGYRVDGELFF. DNA for the CDR3: TGTGCCAGCAGCTTAACAGGGTATCGGGTGGACGGGGAGCTGTTTTTT. V usage is TRBV5-4 and J usage is TRBJ2-2; maybe TRBD1 (6 bases). V was shortened by 2 bases and J by 7 bases, with 18 bases between the two germline ends. This CDR3 has 16 residues. Germline assignment: CDR1 SGHNT and CDR2 YYREEE (reference sequence).

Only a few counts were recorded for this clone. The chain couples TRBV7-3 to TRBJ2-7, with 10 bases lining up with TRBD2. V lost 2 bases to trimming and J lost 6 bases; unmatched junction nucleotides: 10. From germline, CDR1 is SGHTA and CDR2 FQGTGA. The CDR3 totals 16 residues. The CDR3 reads CASSLDAASGSGEQYF. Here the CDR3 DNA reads TGTGCCAGCAGCTTAGATGCGGCTAGCGGGAGCGGCGAGCAGTACTTC.

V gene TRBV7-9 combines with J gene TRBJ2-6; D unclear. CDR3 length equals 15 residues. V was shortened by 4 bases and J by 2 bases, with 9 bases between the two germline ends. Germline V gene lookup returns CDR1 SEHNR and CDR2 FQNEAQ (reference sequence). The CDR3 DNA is TGTGCCAGCAGCTCCCGGGCTGCTGGGGCCAACGTCCTGACTTTC. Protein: CASSSRAAGANVLTF.

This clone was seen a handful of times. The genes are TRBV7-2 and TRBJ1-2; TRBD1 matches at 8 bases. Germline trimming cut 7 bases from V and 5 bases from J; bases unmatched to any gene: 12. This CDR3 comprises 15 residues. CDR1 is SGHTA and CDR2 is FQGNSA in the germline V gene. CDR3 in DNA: TGTGCCAGCACCGTACTCCAAACAGGGGGATATGGCTACACCTTC. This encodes CASTVLQTGGYGYTF. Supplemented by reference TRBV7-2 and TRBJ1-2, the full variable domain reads GAGVSQSPSNKVTEKGKDVELRCDPISGHTALYWYRQSLGQGLEFLIYFQGNSAPDKSGLPSDRFSAERTGGSVSTLTIQRTQQEDSAVYLCASTVLQTGGYGYTFGSGTRLTVV.